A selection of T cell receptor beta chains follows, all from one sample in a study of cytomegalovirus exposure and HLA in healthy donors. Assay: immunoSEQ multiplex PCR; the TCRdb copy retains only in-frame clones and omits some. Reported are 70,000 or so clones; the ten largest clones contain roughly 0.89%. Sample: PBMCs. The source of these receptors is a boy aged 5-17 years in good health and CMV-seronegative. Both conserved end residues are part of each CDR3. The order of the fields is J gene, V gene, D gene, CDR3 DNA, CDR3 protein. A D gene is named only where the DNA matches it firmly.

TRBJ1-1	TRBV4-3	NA	TGCGCCAGCAGCCAGGACTTTAACACTGAAGCTTTCTTT	CASSQDFNTEAFF
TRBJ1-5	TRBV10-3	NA	TGTGCCATCAGTGAGTCGGGACAAAGCCAGCCCCAGCATTTT	CAISESGQSQPQHF
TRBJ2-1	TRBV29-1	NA	TGCAGCGCGGACTTGAGCTCCTACAATGAGCAGTTCTTC	CSADLSSYNEQFF
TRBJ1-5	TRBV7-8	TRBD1	TGTGCCAGCAGCATCAAACAGGGGTGGGAGGTGAATCAGCCCCAGCATTTT	CASSIKQGWEVNQPQHF
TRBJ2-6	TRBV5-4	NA	TGTGCCAGCAGCTTGGAACTGCACTCTGGGGCCAACGTCCTGACTTTC	CASSLELHSGANVLTF
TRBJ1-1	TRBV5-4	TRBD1	TGTGCCAGCAGCGGATACAGGGGCCACTCCACTGAAGCTTTCTTT	CASSGYRGHSTEAFF
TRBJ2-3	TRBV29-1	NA	TGCAGCGTTGGGCACCCTCCAGGAGATACGCAGTATTTT	CSVGHPPGDTQYF
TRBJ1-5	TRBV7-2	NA	TGTGCCAGCAGCTGGTCGACACAGCCCCAGCATTTT	CASSWSTQPQHF
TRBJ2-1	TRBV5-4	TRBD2	TGTGCCAGCAGCCGTAGCGGGAGGGTATACAATGAGCAGTTCTTC	CASSRSGRVYNEQFF
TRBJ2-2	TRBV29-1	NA	TGCAGCGTTGAAGAGGGGAGCTCGAACACCGGGGAGCTGTTTTTT	CSVEEGSSNTGELFF
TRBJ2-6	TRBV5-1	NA	TGCGCCAGCAGCTTGGCCGAGCTCTCTGGGGCCAACGTCCTGACTTTC	CASSLAELSGANVLTF
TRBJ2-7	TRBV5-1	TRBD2	TGCGCCAGCAGAGTAGCGGGAGGGCCTTACGAGCAGTACTTC	CASRVAGGPYEQYF
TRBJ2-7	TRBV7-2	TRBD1	TGTGCCAGCAGTCCGGGACAGGGGTCAGGCGAGCAGTACTTC	CASSPGQGSGEQYF
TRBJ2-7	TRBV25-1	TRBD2	TGTGCCAGCAGTGCAACCGGGACTAGCGGGAGCCCCAACGAGCAGTACTTC	CASSATGTSGSPNEQYF
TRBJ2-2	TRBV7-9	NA	TGTGCCAGCAGCTTACCCGGTCCCGGGGAGCTGTTTTTT	CASSLPGPGELFF
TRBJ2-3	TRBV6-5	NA	TGTGCCAGCAGTCGACTTCGGGAAAACACAGATACGCAGTATTTT	CASSRLRENTDTQYF
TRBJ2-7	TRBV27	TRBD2	TGTGCCAGCAGTTCCGGGAGGCTCGAGCAGTACTTC	CASSSGRLEQYF
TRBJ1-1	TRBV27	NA	TGTGCCAGCAGTTTGAAACAGGGCATGAACACTGAAGCTTTCTTT	CASSLKQGMNTEAFF
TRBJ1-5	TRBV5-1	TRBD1	TGCGCCAGCAGCTTGGATGGGACAGGGGTTCAGCCCCAGCATTTT	CASSLDGTGVQPQHF
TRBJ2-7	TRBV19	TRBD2	TGTGCCAGTAGTCCGGGGGGAGCCTACGAGCAGTACTTC	CASSPGGAYEQYF
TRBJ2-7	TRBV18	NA	TGTGCCAGCTCACCACTTTCGACAGGCTCCTACGAGCAGTACTTC	CASSPLSTGSYEQYF
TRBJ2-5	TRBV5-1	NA	TGCGCCAGCAGCCCTCGAGTTGGGGGGAAGGAGACCCAGTACTTC	CASSPRVGGKETQYF
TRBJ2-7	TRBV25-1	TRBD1	TGTGCCAGCAGTGGACAGGGCGAGCAGTACTTC	CASSGQGEQYF
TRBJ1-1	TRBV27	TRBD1	TGTGCCAGCAGGCTACAGGGGGCCGGGACTGAAGCTTTCTTT	CASRLQGAGTEAFF
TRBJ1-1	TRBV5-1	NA	TGCGCCAGCAGCTTGGGCTCCGGGGGAGGATTCACTGAAGCTTTCTTT	CASSLGSGGGFTEAFF
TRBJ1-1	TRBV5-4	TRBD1	TGTGCCAGCAGCTTGGGACAGGGGGCCGGGGGGACTGAAGCTTTCTTT	CASSLGQGAGGTEAFF
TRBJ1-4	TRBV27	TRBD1	TGTGCCAGCAGTTTTAGACAGGGTGACGAAAAACTGTTTTTT	CASSFRQGDEKLFF
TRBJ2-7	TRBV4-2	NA	TGTGCCAGCAGCCAAGACTGGCGGGACTACGAGCAGTACTTC	CASSQDWRDYEQYF
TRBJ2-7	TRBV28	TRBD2	TGTGCCAGCAGACCTAGCGGGAGGGACTACGAGCAGTACTTC	CASRPSGRDYEQYF
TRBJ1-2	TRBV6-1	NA	TGTGCCAGCACAACTACATTCTATGGCTACACCTTC	CASTTTFYGYTF
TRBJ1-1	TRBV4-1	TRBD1	TGCGCCAGCAGCCGAGTAAGCAAGAGTCTCGGACAGGGAGACACTGAAGCTTTCTTT	CASSRVSKSLGQGDTEAFF
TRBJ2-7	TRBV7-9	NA	TGTGCCAGCAGCTTAGAGGCGTTCACAGCTTACGAGCAGTACTTC	CASSLEAFTAYEQYF
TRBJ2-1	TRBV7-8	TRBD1	TGTGCCAGCAGCTTAAGAATCCCGGGACAGGGCAACAATGAGCAGTTCTTC	CASSLRIPGQGNNEQFF
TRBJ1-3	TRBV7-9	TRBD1	TGTGCCAGCAGCTTGTCAGGGGGTACTGGAAACACCATATATTTT	CASSLSGGTGNTIYF
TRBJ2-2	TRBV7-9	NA	TGTGCCAGCAGCGAAGGATGGGAGACCGGGGAGCTGTTTTTT	CASSEGWETGELFF
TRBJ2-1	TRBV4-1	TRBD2	TGCGCCAGCAGCCAAGTTGGTAGCGGGTCCTACAATGAGCAGTTCTTC	CASSQVGSGSYNEQFF
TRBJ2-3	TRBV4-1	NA	TGCGCCAGCAGCCAAGTGGAGGGGCGTAGCACAGATACGCAGTATTTT	CASSQVEGRSTDTQYF
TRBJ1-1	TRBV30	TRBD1	TGTGCCTGGAGTCCATTGCTACAGGGGGAAGCTTTCTTT	CAWSPLLQGEAFF
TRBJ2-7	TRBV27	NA	TGTGCCAGCAGTTTTACGACAGCTGCAGCCTACGAGCAGTACTTC	CASSFTTAAAYEQYF
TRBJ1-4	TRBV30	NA	TGTGCCTGGAGTGTTGGGCAGGGGAATGAAAAACTGTTTTTT	CAWSVGQGNEKLFF
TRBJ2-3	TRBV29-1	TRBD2	TGCAGCGTTTCGGGACTAGCGGGGCTCGATACGCAGTATTTT	CSVSGLAGLDTQYF
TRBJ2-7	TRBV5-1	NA	TGCGCCAGCAGCCCACTAAACAGGGAACGCTACGAGCAGTACTTC	CASSPLNRERYEQYF
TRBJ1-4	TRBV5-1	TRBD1	TGCGCCAGCAGCTTGTGGACAGGGAGGAATGAAAAACTGTTTTTT	CASSLWTGRNEKLFF
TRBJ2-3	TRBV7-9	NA	TGTGCCAGCAGCTTCCGGGAGCCAGATAAGCAGTATTTT	CASSFREPDKQYF
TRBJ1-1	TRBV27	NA	TGTGCCAGCAGCTTTACCGGGGACACTGAAGCTTTCTTT	CASSFTGDTEAFF
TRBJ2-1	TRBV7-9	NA	TGTGCCAGCAGGGGGCTGGACAATGAGCAGTTCTTC	CASRGLDNEQFF
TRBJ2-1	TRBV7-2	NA	TGTGCCAGCAGCTCACATGTCAGGGGCAATGAGCAGTTCTTC	CASSSHVRGNEQFF
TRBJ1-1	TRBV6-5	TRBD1	TGTGCCAGCAGTCAACCAAACAGGGGTAGCACTGAAGCTTTCTTT	CASSQPNRGSTEAFF
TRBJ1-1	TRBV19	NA	TGTGCCAGTAGTGTAGGGAGGGGCACTGAAGCTTTCTTT	CASSVGRGTEAFF
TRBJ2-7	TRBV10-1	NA	TGCGCCAGGAGCTTGCCTGAATCTCCCTACGAGCAGTACTTC	CARSLPESPYEQYF
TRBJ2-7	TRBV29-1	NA	TGCAGCGCGGCTGGCGGGGACGTCTACGAGCAGTACTTC	CSAAGGDVYEQYF
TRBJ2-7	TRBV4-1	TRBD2	TGCGCCAGCAGCCAAGTTGGCTCTAGCGGGACCTACGAGCAGTACTTC	CASSQVGSSGTYEQYF
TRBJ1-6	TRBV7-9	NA	TGTGCCAGCAGTGGGGGGGACCGCTTTCCCCTCCACTTT	CASSGGDRFPLHF
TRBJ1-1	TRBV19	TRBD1	TGTGCCAGTAGTATAGAAGGGACAGAAAACACTGAAGCTTTCTTT	CASSIEGTENTEAFF
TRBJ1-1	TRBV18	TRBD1	TGTGCCAGCTCACCAAGGGACAGAATGAACACTGAAGCTTTCTTT	CASSPRDRMNTEAFF